This T cell receptor (beta chain) was retrieved from a study of CD4+ T cells in melanoma. The study, taken as a whole, reports: CD8+ T cell, macrophage and B cell function reportedly correlated with neoantigen-specific CD4+ T cells. Diverse differentiation states were reported for melanoma neoantigen-specific CD4+ T cells.

Using immunoSEQ multiplex PCR, the repertoire was profiled, and TCRdb retains in-frame clones only, with some absent. Seen here are about 140,000 clones, around nine tenths observed once, and the top ten hold roughly 1.4%. To note about this clone: Its antigen is not identified.

Germline CDR1 is SGHTA and CDR2 is FQGTGA. The junction had 5 bases not matched to a gene; V was cut back by 4 bases and J by 4 bases. The CDR3 extends over 14 amino acids. This chain connects TRBV7-3 to TRBJ1-1, with 8 bases fitting TRBD1. This TCR came from a human donor with melanoma. CDR3 sequence (DNA): TGTGCCAGCAGCTGGGACAGGTCGAGCACTGAAGCTTTCTTT. This gives the protein CASSWDRSSTEAFF.